These 21 T cell receptor beta chains were all obtained from the same sample, sequenced in a study of shared clonotypes between healthy human individuals (dated by TCRdb to the early 2020s). The library was produced with the immunoSEQ multiplex PCR assay. TCRdb took this table from immuneACCESS and kept in-frame rearrangements with V and J called. Such tables lack part of the clones; where checked against another copy, unresolved V genes explain under half of the gap, and the rest is unexplained. The sample yields 2 million to 2.5 million clones; about 90% were counted once. The ten top clones hold 0.37% of the sample. The sequenced sample consisted of naive CD4+ T cells from PBMCs. This sample's cell subset or site label indicates: CD45RA+ positively selected. The receptor source for this set is a man aged 18 to 30 in good health. Some clones in this sample may be carry-over from other donors' samples.

This chain uses TRBV5-7 with TRBJ2-7; 9 positions agree with TRBD2. TRBV5-7 is reported as an ORF; its role is uncertain. CDR3 length: 16 amino acids. The trim removed 1 base at V and 1 base at J, leaving 6 bases unmatched. The CDR3 protein is CASSLNGGRVSYEQYF. The CDR3 region has the DNA TGTGCCAGCAGCTTGAATGGCGGGAGGGTGTCCTACGAGCAGTACTTC.

The chain carries TRBV9 and TRBJ2-2; the match to TRBD1 covers 8 bases. Germline lookup yields CDR1 SGDLS and CDR2 YYNGEE. This CDR3 comprises 16 residues. Unmatched junction bases numbered 11, after V lost 4 bases and J lost 6 bases. The CDR3 loop reads CASSPRQGRTSGELFF. In DNA, the CDR3 is TGTGCCAGCAGCCCGCGACAGGGGAGGACGTCCGGGGAGCTGTTTTTT.

A word on this clone: The sample has other DNA sequences that encode this CDR3 too. The chain combines TRBV7-3 with TRBJ2-3, with TRBD2 matching over 8 bases. V trimming: 5 bases; J trimming: 1 base; junction bases outside the gene matches: 5. The germline V gene has CDR1 SGHTA and CDR2 FQGTGA. The CDR3 sequence is 15 residues long. CDR3 nucleotides: TGTGCCAGCAGCCCCGGGACTAGTGGCACAGATACGCAGTATTTT. It encodes CASSPGTSGTDTQYF. The full variable domain, in which reference TRBV7-3 and TRBJ2-3 provide the parts outside the CDR3, is GAGVSQTPSNKVTEKGKYVELRCDPISGHTALYWYRQSLGQGPEFLIYFQGTGAADDSGLPNDRFFAVRPEGSVSTLKIQRTERGDSAVYLCASSPGTSGTDTQYFGPGTRLTVL.

The chain links TRBV19 to TRBJ1-3, with D maybe TRBD1 (5 bases). This CDR3 has 14 residues. CDR1 LNHDA and CDR2 SQIVND come from the germline V gene (reference sequence). Trimming took 8 bases from V and 0 from J, leaving 11 bases between them. CDR3 coding DNA: TGTGCCAGTGGGGGACTGGTCTCTGGAAACACCATATATTTT. The encoded protein is CASGGLVSGNTIYF. The complete variable domain, with remaining parts taken from reference TRBV19 and TRBJ1-3, reads DGGITQSPKYLFRKEGQNVTLSCEQNLNHDAMYWYRQDPGQGLRLIYYSQIVNDFQKGDIAEGYSVSREKKESFPLTVTSAQKNPTAFYLCASGGLVSGNTIYFGEGSWLTVV.

As to this clone: Other DNA sequences within the sample encode an identical CDR3. This sequence joins TRBV18 and TRBJ1-1; D unresolved. The CDR3 is 12 residues long. In germline, CDR1 is KGHSH, CDR2 LQKENI. The V and J ends lost 3 bases and 0 bases respectively, with 2 bases between them. The CDR3 DNA reads as TGTGCCAGCTCACCTTTGAACACTGAAGCTTTCTTT. Its translation is CASSPLNTEAFF.

CDR3 in amino acids: CASSSNRDRGRLAKNIQYF. CDR3 DNA: TGTGCCAGTAGTAGCAACCGGGACAGGGGGCGACTTGCCAAAAACATTCAGTACTTC. The chain is built from TRBV19 and TRBJ2-4; 12 bases match TRBD1. The V segment lost 4 bases and the J segment 1 base; nucleotides outside the gene matches: 11. The CDR3 runs to 19 residues. In germline, CDR1 is LNHDA, CDR2 SQIVND (reference sequence).

The V and J genes are TRBV5-1 and TRBJ1-1; 7 bases map to TRBD1. The junction had 13 bases not matched to a gene; V was cut back by 4 bases and J by 1 base. The length of the CDR3 is 17 residues. Germline V gives CDR1 SGHRS, CDR2 YFSETQ. CDR3 in amino acids: CASSPPSDRNPNTEAFF. The CDR3 DNA is TGCGCCAGCAGCCCCCCTTCGGACAGGAACCCGAACACTGAAGCTTTCTTT.

The V call is TRBV19, the J call TRBJ2-7, with D possibly being TRBD1 or TRBD2 (5 bases each). Trimming removed 3 bases from V and 5 bases from J, with 8 bases in between. CDR1 and CDR2 from the germline V gene are LNHDA and SQIVND (reference sequence). The CDR3 runs to 12 residues. The CDR3 loop reads CASSIWGNEQYF. CDR3 sequence (DNA): TGTGCCAGTAGTATCTGGGGGAACGAGCAGTACTTC. Full variable domain (rest looked up from reference TRBV19 and TRBJ2-7): DGGITQSPKYLFRKEGQNVTLSCEQNLNHDAMYWYRQDPGQGLRLIYYSQIVNDFQKGDIAEGYSVSREKKESFPLTVTSAQKNPTAFYLCASSIWGNEQYFGPGTRLTVT.

The chain links TRBV20-1 to TRBJ2-1; perhaps TRBD2 as D (6 bases). The ends were cut back, 7 bases at V and 9 bases at J, with 13 bases in the middle. The CDR3 sequence is 11 residues long. Germline assignment: CDR1 DFQATT and CDR2 SNEGSKA (reference sequence). CDR3 amino acids: CSVGGSGEQFF. The DNA for the CDR3 is TGCAGTGTCGGGGGATCCGGTGAGCAGTTCTTC.

The chain is built from TRBV7-2 and TRBJ2-7; D unresolved. The germline gives CDR1 SGHTA, CDR2 FQGNSA. The CDR3 has 12 amino acids. V shed 3 bases and J shed 6 bases, with 9 bases lying between them. CDR3 sequence: CASSLDQLEQYF. The CDR3 nucleotides are TGTGCCAGCAGCTTGGACCAGCTCGAGCAGTACTTC.

The chain employs TRBV28 and TRBJ2-2, with D uncertain. V was clipped by 3 bases and J by 5 bases, with 7 bases between them. This CDR3 contains 13 residues. CDR1 is MDHEN, CDR2 SYDVKM, per germline. CDR3 protein: CASSFLVTGELFF. As DNA, the CDR3 is TGTGCCAGCAGTTTCCTGGTGACCGGGGAGCTGTTTTTT.

The V gene is TRBV6-4, the J gene TRBJ2-1, with TRBD2 identical over 9 bases. J gave up 8 bases and V 4 bases, and 6 bases lay outside the gene matches. Germline V gene data show CDR1 as MRHNA and CDR2 as SNTAGT. The CDR3 loop spans 14 amino acids. The CDR3 region has the DNA TGTGCCAGCAGTGTCGGTAGCGGGAGAGATGAGCAGTTCTTC. Protein sequence: CASSVGSGRDEQFF.

About this clone: Additional DNA sequences in this sample encode the identical CDR3. The chain combines TRBV20-1 with TRBJ2-7, with D unresolved. V was clipped by 5 bases and J by 5 bases, with 10 bases between them. The germline CDR1 and CDR2 sequences are DFQATT and SNEGSKA (reference sequence). This CDR3 spans 11 amino acids. Here the CDR3 DNA reads TGCAGTGCTCGAAAGGGAAACGAGCAGTACTTC. Its protein is CSARKGNEQYF.

This clone was counted once. This chain joins TRBV28 and TRBJ2-5; 9 bases fit TRBD2. V lost 4 bases to trimming and J lost 6 bases; unmatched junction nucleotides: 12. The CDR3 has 16 amino acids. Germline CDR1 reads MDHEN; CDR2 reads SYDVKM. The CDR3 loop reads CASSSGLAPTKQTQYF. CDR3 bases: TGTGCCAGCAGTTCCGGACTAGCGCCGACCAAACAGACCCAGTACTTC.

The chain employs TRBV2 and TRBJ2-1; 7 positions agree with TRBD1. Germline trimming cut 6 bases from V and 7 bases from J; bases unmatched to any gene: 6. Germline values: CDR1 SNHLY, CDR2 FYNNEI. The CDR3 is 13 amino acids. This CDR3 reads CASSALTGNEQFF. DNA of the CDR3: TGTGCCAGCAGCGCCCTGACAGGGAATGAGCAGTTCTTC.

This chain joins TRBV6-4 and TRBJ2-2, with 11 positions matching TRBD2. This CDR3 region has 16 residues. With 3 bases clipped from V and 4 bases from J, the junction kept 4 bases outside the gene matches. Germline lookup yields CDR1 MRHNA and CDR2 SNTAGT. CDR3 loop: CASSELAGVVTGELFF. The CDR3 DNA reads TGTGCCAGCAGTGAACTAGCGGGAGTGGTCACCGGGGAGCTGTTTTTT.

The rearrangement links TRBV27 to TRBJ2-1, with 13 bases that match TRBD2. This CDR3 is built from 17 residues. V was clipped by 7 bases and J by 4 bases; unmatched bases: 10. In germline, CDR1 is MNHEY, CDR2 SMNVEV (reference sequence). The CDR3 is CASTPGTSGNRYNEQFF. The CDR3 nucleotides read TGTGCCAGCACTCCTGGGACTAGCGGGAACAGGTACAATGAGCAGTTCTTC.

V usage is TRBV27 and J usage is TRBJ2-2; D is ambiguous. With 0 bases removed from V and 6 bases from J, the gap between germline ends came to 5 bases. Germline CDR1 MNHEY, CDR2 SMNVEV (reference sequence). This CDR3 is 13 amino acids long. The CDR3 DNA is TGTGCCAGCAGTTTATCTGCCCCCGGGGAGCTGTTTTTT. The encoded protein is CASSLSAPGELFF.

The chain has TRBV27 and TRBJ2-1; D is unresolved. The V end was cut by 3 bases, the J end by 4 bases, with 13 bases between. Germline V CDR1 and CDR2: MNHEY, SMNVEV (reference sequence). CDR3 length: 15 residues. This CDR3 is CASSFRLTLYNEQFF. As DNA, the CDR3 is TGTGCCAGCAGTTTTCGACTTACCCTTTACAATGAGCAGTTCTTC.

The V and J genes are TRBV5-4 and TRBJ1-1; D not certain. Germline V CDR1 and CDR2: SGHNT, YYREEE (reference sequence). This CDR3 has 14 residues. V lost 1 base, J lost 0 bases, and 7 bases lay in between. This CDR3 reads CASSLTGLNTEAFF. CDR3 DNA: TGTGCCAGCAGCTTGACGGGTTTGAACACTGAAGCTTTCTTT.

J is TRBJ2-2 and V is TRBV6-5; tentative D call: TRBD2 (5 bases). The V end was cut by 4 bases, the J end by 4 bases, with 10 bases between. This CDR3 has 14 residues. Germline values: CDR1 MNHEY, CDR2 SVGAGI. CDR3 sequence: CASSLRAPTGELFF. The CDR3 DNA reads as TGTGCCAGCAGTTTGAGGGCTCCCACCGGGGAGCTGTTTTTT.